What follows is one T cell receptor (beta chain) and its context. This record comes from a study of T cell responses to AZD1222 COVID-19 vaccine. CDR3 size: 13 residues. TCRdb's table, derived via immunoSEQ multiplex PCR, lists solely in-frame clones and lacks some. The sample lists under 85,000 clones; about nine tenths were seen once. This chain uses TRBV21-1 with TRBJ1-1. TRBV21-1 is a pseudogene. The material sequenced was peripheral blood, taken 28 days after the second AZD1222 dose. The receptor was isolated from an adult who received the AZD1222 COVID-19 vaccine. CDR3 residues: CASKGGSLTEAFF. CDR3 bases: TGTGCCAGCAAAGGCGGCAGCCTTACTGAAGCTTTCTTT.